Below, 13 T cell receptor beta chains from the same sample are listed, as sequenced in a study of cytomegalovirus exposure and HLA in healthy donors. Primers: 60 Vbeta forward and 13 Jbeta reverse. The table came from immunoSEQ multiplex PCR; TCRdb's copy has only in-frame clones and leaves some out. This sample carries about 130,000 clones, 70% to 85% of them seen once, and the ten largest clones take 3.5% to 5%. Source material: PBMCs. The receptors stem from a male donor in good health and CMV-seropositive.

The chain carries TRBV6-6 and TRBJ2-7; 10 bases fit TRBD1. The trim removed 0 bases at V and 7 bases at J, leaving 3 bases unmatched. Germline CDR1 and CDR2: MNHNY and SVGAGI (reference sequence). This CDR3 is built from 14 residues. This chain's CDR3 is CASSYSDRGSEQYF. The CDR3 coding sequence is TGTGCCAGCAGTTACTCGGACAGGGGGAGTGAGCAGTACTTC.

The gene calls are TRBV5-1 and TRBJ2-7, with D unresolved. Trimming took off 0 bases at V and 0 bases at J, with 10 bases between the two ends. Germline-derived CDR1 and CDR2 are SGHRS and YFSETQ. CDR3 length equals 15 residues. CDR3 amino acids: CASSLGQSPSYEQYF. CDR3 nucleotides: TGCGCCAGCAGCTTGGGCCAGTCCCCCTCCTACGAGCAGTACTTC.

The sample holds one count of this clone. The rearrangement joins TRBV28 to TRBJ2-3, with 11 nucleotides matching TRBD2. The CDR3 contains 15 residues. Looked up from germline, CDR1 is MDHEN and CDR2 is SYDVKM. V lost 5 bases and J lost 4; bases outside the gene matches: 5. The CDR3 loop is CASSRTSGFPDTQYF. The CDR3 nucleotides read TGTGCCAGCAGTCGGACTAGCGGGTTTCCAGATACGCAGTATTTT.

This sequence joins TRBV6-5 and TRBJ2-7; 7 bases are a match to TRBD1. J gave up 6 bases and V 6 bases, and 14 bases lay outside the gene matches. This CDR3 region has 15 residues. Germline V lookup: CDR1 MNHEY, CDR2 SVGAGI. The CDR3 is CASSPGTANVGEQYF. DNA for the CDR3: TGTGCCAGCAGCCCGGGGACAGCTAATGTGGGCGAGCAGTACTTC.

This rearrangement joins TRBV20-1 to TRBJ1-1; tentative D call: TRBD1 (5 bases). The CDR3 is made up of 11 amino acids. Trimming pared 6 bases from V and 4 bases from J, leaving 9 bases between. In germline, CDR1 is DFQATT, CDR2 SNEGSKA (reference sequence). The DNA for the CDR3 is TGCAGTGCGACGGGGGGCACTGAAGCTTTCTTT. It translates to CSATGGTEAFF.

The chain links TRBV28 to TRBJ2-7, with 7 bases that match TRBD2. Germline V gene data show CDR1 as MDHEN and CDR2 as SYDVKM. This CDR3 comprises 14 residues. V lost 3 bases to trimming and J lost 6 bases; unmatched junction nucleotides: 8. The CDR3 sequence is CASSFEAERGEQYF. The CDR3 DNA sequence: TGTGCCAGCAGTTTTGAGGCGGAGCGGGGCGAGCAGTACTTC.

The chain combines TRBV11-2 with TRBJ2-5; possibly TRBD1 for D (5 bases). Germline CDR1 and CDR2: SGHAT and FQNNGV. The CDR3 totals 11 residues. The V gene lost 8 bases and the J gene lost 5 bases, with 9 bases spanning the gap. CDR3 sequence reads: CASGYRETQYF. The CDR3 nucleotides are TGTGCCAGCGGCTACAGGGAGACCCAGTACTTC.

In its sample, this clone was seen a few times. This rearrangement joins TRBV2 to TRBJ2-5; maybe TRBD2 (5 bases). The CDR3 runs to 14 residues. Germline V gene data show CDR1 as SNHLY and CDR2 as FYNNEI. V lost 7 bases to trimming and J lost 6 bases, with 18 bases between them. CDR3 sequence reads: CASTELETIKTQYF. The CDR3 region has the DNA TGTGCCAGCACCGAACTAGAAACGATAAAGACCCAGTACTTC. The complete variable domain, with remaining parts taken from reference TRBV2 and TRBJ2-5, reads EPEVTQTPSHQVTQMGQEVILRCVPISNHLYFYWYRQILGQKVEFLVSFYNNEISEKSEIFDDQFSVERPDGSNFTLKIRSTKLEDSAMYFCASTELETIKTQYFGPGTRLLVL.

V is TRBV14 and J is TRBJ2-7; 10 bases are a match to TRBD1. The germline gives CDR1 SGHDN, CDR2 FVKESK. Unmatched junction bases numbered 6, after V lost 4 bases and J lost 3 bases. The CDR3 spans 15 residues. The CDR3: CASSLTRDRGYEQYF. The CDR3 DNA reads TGTGCCAGCAGCCTTACCCGGGACAGGGGCTACGAGCAGTACTTC.

The chain links TRBV10-1 to TRBJ1-5; 8 bases are a match to TRBD1. CDR1 is WNHNN, CDR2 SYGVQD, per germline (reference sequence). CDR3 length equals 20 residues. J gave up 0 bases and V 2 bases, and 15 bases lay outside the gene matches. The CDR3 DNA reads as TGCGCCAGCAGTGAGGACAGGGGTAGCCGGGAGCCTTATAGCAATCAGCCCCAGCATTTT. Amino acids: CASSEDRGSREPYSNQPQHF.

This clone appeared a few times. The junction and the germline gene differ at one end; a read error may be behind it. This CDR3 reads CASSFRDSISGANGLTF. DNA of the CDR3: TGTGCCAGCAGCTTCCGGGACAGCATCTCTGGGGCCAACGGCCTGACTTTC. The rearrangement joins TRBV27 to TRBJ2-6, with 7 bases matching TRBD1. Germline values: CDR1 MNHEY, CDR2 SMNVEV (reference sequence). The CDR3 contains 17 residues.

V gene TRBV27 combines with J gene TRBJ2-5; 10 nucleotides align to TRBD1. CDR1 and CDR2 (germline): MNHEY, SMNVEV (reference sequence). V trimming: 6 bases; J trimming: 11 bases; junction bases outside the gene matches: 12. The CDR3 extends over 14 amino acids. CDR3 residues: CASRRAGTGVQQYF. The CDR3 region has the DNA TGTGCCAGCAGGCGCGCCGGGACAGGGGTTCAGCAGTACTTC.

This chain connects TRBV7-2 to TRBJ1-2, with D perhaps matching TRBD1 (6 bases). The CDR3 length is 13 residues. Germline assignment: CDR1 SGHTA and CDR2 FQGNSA. Trimming removed 4 bases from V and 6 bases from J, with 12 bases in between. The CDR3 reads CASSSAGTHGYTF. In DNA form, the CDR3 reads TGTGCCAGCAGCTCCGCCGGGACACATGGCTACACCTTC.